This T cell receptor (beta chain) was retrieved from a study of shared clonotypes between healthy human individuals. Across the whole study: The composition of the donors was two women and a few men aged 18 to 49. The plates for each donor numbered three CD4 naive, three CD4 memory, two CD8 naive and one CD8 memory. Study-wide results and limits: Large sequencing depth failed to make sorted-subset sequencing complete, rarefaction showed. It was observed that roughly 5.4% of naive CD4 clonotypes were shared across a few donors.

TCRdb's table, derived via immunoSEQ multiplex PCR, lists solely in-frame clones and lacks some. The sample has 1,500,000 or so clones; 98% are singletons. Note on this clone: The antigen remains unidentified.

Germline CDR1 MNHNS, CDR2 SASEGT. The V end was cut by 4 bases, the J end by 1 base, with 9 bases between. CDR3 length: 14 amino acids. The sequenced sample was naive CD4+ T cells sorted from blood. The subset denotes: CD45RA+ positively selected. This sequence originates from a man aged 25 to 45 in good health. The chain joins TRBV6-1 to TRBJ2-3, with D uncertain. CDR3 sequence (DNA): TGTGCCAGCAGTGCCTCCCATGGCACAGATACGCAGTATTTT. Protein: CASSASHGTDTQYF.